One and the same sample provided the 30 T cell receptor beta chains below, sequenced in a study of shared clonotypes between healthy human individuals. Clones were sequenced by immunoSEQ multiplex PCR, and TCRdb holds only the in-frame ones, with some missing. The sample consists of millions of clones, around nine tenths of them appearing once. Sequencing input: naive CD4+ T cells sorted from blood. As for subset: CD45RA+ positively selected. These TCRs come from a young man in good health.

Concerning this clone: This sample includes further DNA sequences coding for the same CDR3. The chain combines TRBV6-5 with TRBJ1-1; 7 positions agree with TRBD1. The CDR3 loop spans 13 amino acids. The J segment lost 1 base and the V segment lost 6 bases, leaving 2 bases of the junction unmatched. CDR1 is MNHEY, CDR2 SVGAGI, per germline. The CDR3 reads CASRRTGNTEAFF. In DNA, the CDR3 is TGTGCCAGCAGAAGGACAGGGAACACTGAAGCTTTCTTT.

In DNA form, the CDR3 reads TGTGCCAGCAGCCCCTCCGGGATACCCAATTTCGGCTACACCTTC. Encoded protein: CASSPSGIPNFGYTF. V usage is TRBV7-6 and J usage is TRBJ1-2, with D hard to call. V was clipped by 5 bases and J by 8 bases, with 21 bases between them. Germline CDR1 is SGHVS and CDR2 is FNYEAQ. The CDR3 loop spans 15 amino acids.

The gene calls are TRBV27 and TRBJ1-1, with 12 bases fitting TRBD1. Germline CDR1 is MNHEY and CDR2 is SMNVEV (reference sequence). Germline trimming cut 3 bases from V and 5 bases from J; bases unmatched to any gene: 7. The CDR3 has 16 residues. The CDR3 nucleotides are TGTGCCAGCAGTTTTCGCCCGGGACAGGGGGCGACTGAAGCTTTCTTT. Its translation is CASSFRPGQGATEAFF.

The chain recombines TRBV28 with TRBJ1-5; maybe TRBD1 (5 bases). Germline V gene lookup returns CDR1 MDHEN and CDR2 SYDVKM. The CDR3 sequence is 16 residues long. Trimming removed 3 bases at V and 2 bases at J, with 14 bases between. The CDR3 protein is CASSFSRASGNQPQHF. The CDR3 nucleotides read TGTGCCAGCAGTTTTTCCAGGGCCTCGGGCAATCAGCCCCAGCATTTT.

This clone was seen once. The chain uses TRBV6-6 and TRBJ1-1, with TRBD1 identical over 8 bases. Germline lookup yields CDR1 MNHNY and CDR2 SVGAGI (reference sequence). The CDR3 is made up of 14 amino acids. The J segment lost 3 bases and the V segment lost 4 bases, leaving 4 bases of the junction unmatched. The CDR3 spells CASSSQGADTEAFF. DNA for the CDR3: TGTGCCAGCAGTTCCCAGGGGGCAGACACTGAAGCTTTCTTT.

V is TRBV10-3 and J is TRBJ2-1, with TRBD2 identical over 8 bases. Germline lookup yields CDR1 ENHRY and CDR2 SYGVKD. This CDR3 contains 15 residues. V lost 6 bases, J lost 4 bases, and 8 bases stayed unmatched. CDR3: CAIRASPGGYNEQFF. Written as DNA, the CDR3 is TGTGCCATCAGAGCCTCCCCGGGAGGGTACAATGAGCAGTTCTTC.

Here the CDR3 reads CASSPGYFEQYF. CDR3 DNA sequence: TGTGCCAGCAGTCCGGGGTATTTCGAGCAGTACTTC. The chain employs TRBV7-2 and TRBJ2-7; perhaps TRBD2 as D (5 bases). Trimming removed 6 bases from V and 6 bases from J, with 12 bases in between. This CDR3 comprises 12 residues. CDR1 is SGHTA and CDR2 is FQGNSA in the germline V gene. Based on the CDR3 plus reference TRBV7-2 and TRBJ2-7, the full variable domain is GAGVSQSPSNKVTEKGKDVELRCDPISGHTALYWYRQSLGQGLEFLIYFQGNSAPDKSGLPSDRFSAERTGGSVSTLTIQRTQQEDSAVYLCASSPGYFEQYFGPGTRLTVT.

This clone occurred once. V gene TRBV30 combines with J gene TRBJ1-3; TRBD1 might be the D (5 bases). Germline values: CDR1 GTSNPN, CDR2 SVGIG (reference sequence). V was trimmed by 3 bases and J by 8 bases, leaving 8 bases between them. The CDR3 loop spans 11 amino acids. DNA for the CDR3: TGTGCCTGGAGGCGGGGGGACACCATATATTTT. It codes for CAWRRGDTIYF.

A single count supports this clone. V usage is TRBV14 and J usage is TRBJ2-3; no clear D gene. V was cut by 0 bases and J by 5 bases, with 9 bases left in between. The CDR3 consists of 14 residues. Looked up from germline, CDR1 is SGHDN and CDR2 is FVKESK. The CDR3 DNA follows: TGTGCCAGCAGCCAAGAGTTCTACCGAGATACGCAGTATTTT. This sequence encodes CASSQEFYRDTQYF.

This clone occurred once. The genes are TRBV9 and TRBJ1-1, with D perhaps matching TRBD1 (5 bases). The germline V and J ends were trimmed by 4 bases and 7 bases, with 17 bases remaining between them. This CDR3 has 14 amino acids. The germline gives CDR1 SGDLS, CDR2 YYNGEE. The CDR3 spells CASSTGPGPVEAFF. CDR3 coding DNA: TGTGCCAGCAGCACAGGACCGGGACCGGTTGAAGCTTTCTTT.

The chain recombines TRBV5-1 with TRBJ2-1; TRBD1 matches 9 bases. Germline CDR1 and CDR2: SGHRS and YFSETQ. The CDR3 loop spans 15 amino acids. V shed 2 bases and J 7 bases; nucleotides not matched to a gene: 7. CDR3 nucleotide sequence: TGCGCCAGCAGCTTAGGGACAGGGTCGGGAAATGAGCAGTTCTTC. This encodes CASSLGTGSGNEQFF.

The chain carries TRBV30 and TRBJ2-6, with D uncertain. V dropped 6 bases and J dropped 3 bases, with 12 bases sitting between them. The CDR3 consists of 14 residues. Germline assignment: CDR1 GTSNPN and CDR2 SVGIG (reference sequence). CDR3 residues: CACRYGRGANVLTF. Here the CDR3 DNA reads TGTGCCTGCCGCTACGGACGTGGGGCCAACGTCCTGACTTTC. The full variable domain, in which reference TRBV30 and TRBJ2-6 provide the parts outside the CDR3, is SQTIHQWPATLVQPVGSPLSLECTVEGTSNPNLYWYRQAAGRGLQLLFYSVGIGQISSEVPQNLSASRPQDRQFILSSKKLLLSDSGFYLCACRYGRGANVLTFGAGSRLTVL.

As concerns this clone: Within the sample, other DNA sequences also encode this same CDR3. The chain uses TRBV10-3 and TRBJ1-1; 7 bases match TRBD1. The CDR3 has 13 residues. Germline assignment: CDR1 ENHRY and CDR2 SYGVKD. Germline trimming cut 6 bases from V and 0 bases from J; bases unmatched to any gene: 1. For the CDR3, the DNA is TGTGCCATCAGACAGGGGTTGAACACTGAAGCTTTCTTT. Amino acids: CAIRQGLNTEAFF.

This clone turned up a few times. The chain is built from TRBV7-3 and TRBJ2-1, with 8 bases lining up with TRBD1. Germline CDR1 reads SGHTA; CDR2 reads FQGTGA. CDR3 length equals 15 residues. Losses at the gene ends were 4 bases for V and 4 bases for J; bases not matched to a gene: 6. The CDR3 DNA reads TGTGCCAGCAGCTATCCCGGGACAGGATACAATGAGCAGTTCTTC. The encoded protein is CASSYPGTGYNEQFF.

This chain joins TRBV10-3 and TRBJ2-3, with 10 bases matching TRBD2. Germline V CDR1 and CDR2: ENHRY, SYGVKD. The V and J ends lost 4 bases and 3 bases, in that order; junction bases with no gene match: 7. This CDR3 has 16 amino acids. The CDR3 region has the DNA TGTGCCATCAGTGGGGGGGCTAGCGGGAGTACAGATACGCAGTATTTT. Its protein product is CAISGGASGSTDTQYF.

This clone occurred a few times. The rearrangement uses TRBV2 and TRBJ1-5, with D tentatively TRBD1 (5 bases). V lost 6 bases to trimming and J lost 5 bases, with 11 bases between them. The CDR3 has 13 residues. Germline-derived CDR1 and CDR2 are SNHLY and FYNNEI. CDR3 region: CASRRQRDQPQHF. Written as DNA, the CDR3 is TGTGCCAGCAGGAGACAGAGAGATCAGCCCCAGCATTTT.

Written as DNA, the CDR3 is TGTGCCAGCAGTAACCAGGGGGCCAATTCACCCCTCCACTTT. This sequence encodes CASSNQGANSPLHF. This chain links TRBV6-1 with TRBJ1-6; 8 positions match TRBD1. CDR3 length: 14 residues. Trimming took 5 bases from V and 7 from J; bases not matched to a gene: 4. Germline CDR1 MNHNS, CDR2 SASEGT.

The chain has TRBV21-1 and TRBJ2-3; the table's TRBD2 call for D was not verified on the DNA. TRBV21-1 is given as a pseudogene. CDR3 size: 16 residues. CDR3 protein: CASSAPGLPVTDTQYF. The CDR3 DNA reads as TGTGCCAGCAGCGCCCCGGGACTTCCTGTTACAGATACGCAGTATTTT.

This sequence joins TRBV18 and TRBJ2-7; 8 bases are a match to TRBD2. In germline, CDR1 is KGHSH, CDR2 LQKENI. The J segment lost 0 bases and the V segment lost 6 bases, leaving 7 bases of the junction unmatched. The CDR3 consists of 15 residues. CDR3 loop: CASSPSSGPSYEQYF. Written as DNA, the CDR3 is TGTGCCAGCTCCCCATCTAGCGGGCCCTCCTACGAGCAGTACTTC.

This chain connects TRBV10-3 to TRBJ1-2, with D unresolved. The CDR3 consists of 13 residues. Trimming removed 3 bases from V and 2 bases from J, with 7 bases in between. Germline-derived CDR1 and CDR2 are ENHRY and SYGVKD. The CDR3 coding sequence is TGTGCCATCAGTGATGGGAACAACTATGGCTACACCTTC. Its protein is CAISDGNNYGYTF.

The genes are TRBV5-1 and TRBJ1-4; D perhaps matches TRBD1 (6 bases). Trimming cost V 4 bases and J 4 bases, with 14 bases left between them. The germline CDR1 and CDR2 sequences are SGHRS and YFSETQ. The CDR3 covers 15 residues. The CDR3 DNA follows: TGCGCCAGCAGCCAAGCCGGGACACGTAATGAAAAACTGTTTTTT. It yields the protein CASSQAGTRNEKLFF.

The chain couples TRBV19 to TRBJ2-2; 10 nucleotides agree with TRBD2. Losses at the gene ends were 5 bases for V and 0 bases for J; bases not matched to a gene: 3. The CDR3 contains 16 residues. Germline CDR1 is LNHDA and CDR2 is SQIVND (reference sequence). The CDR3 nucleotides are TGTGCCAGTAGTGAACTAGCGGGACCGAACACCGGGGAGCTGTTTTTT. Translated: CASSELAGPNTGELFF.

This clone showed up just a few times. In the same sample, other DNA sequences code for this CDR3. The chain carries TRBV6-6 and TRBJ1-5; D uncertain. V lost 2 bases and J lost 0, with 2 bases in between. This CDR3 spans 13 amino acids. Germline lookup yields CDR1 MNHNY and CDR2 SVGAGI (reference sequence). The CDR3 region has the DNA TGTGCCAGCAGTTACGATAGCAATCAGCCCCAGCATTTT. Translation gives CASSYDSNQPQHF.

The chain uses TRBV25-1 and TRBJ1-1, with D perhaps TRBD1 (5 bases). Germline assignment: CDR1 MGHDK and CDR2 SYGVNS. This CDR3 contains 14 residues. Trimming took off 3 bases at V and 0 bases at J, with 8 bases between the two ends. The CDR3 DNA follows: TGTGCCAGCAGTGACGGGACCATGAACACTGAAGCTTTCTTT. The encoded protein is CASSDGTMNTEAFF.

V usage is TRBV7-2 and J usage is TRBJ2-6; 7 bases are a match to TRBD1. Germline lookup yields CDR1 SGHTA and CDR2 FQGNSA. Losses at the gene ends were 6 bases for V and 0 bases for J; bases not matched to a gene: 14. The CDR3 consists of 19 residues. CDR3 sequence: CASSPRLRDSSSGANVLTF. As DNA, the CDR3 is TGTGCCAGCAGTCCCCGGCTCCGGGACAGTTCCTCTGGGGCCAACGTCCTGACTTTC.

CDR3 in amino acids: CAGGTTANYGYTF. DNA for the CDR3: TGTGCCGGCGGAACGACAGCTAACTATGGCTACACCTTC. The chain has TRBV2 and TRBJ1-2; maybe TRBD1 (5 bases). The germline V gene encodes CDR1 SNHLY and CDR2 FYNNEI. Trimming took 11 bases from V and 0 from J, leaving 13 bases between them. This CDR3 is 13 amino acids long.

This clone was observed a few times. This chain joins TRBV2 and TRBJ1-5, with D unresolved. Germline values: CDR1 SNHLY, CDR2 FYNNEI. V lost 2 bases, J lost 0 bases, and 11 bases lay in between. The CDR3 runs 16 residues. The DNA of the CDR3 is TGTGCCAGCAGTGAATCGTACATCAGTAGCAATCAGCCCCAGCATTTT. Protein sequence: CASSESYISSNQPQHF.

The genes are TRBV7-2 and TRBJ2-5, with 12 bases fitting TRBD1. Trimming removed 5 bases from V and 4 bases from J; junction bases left unmatched: 5. The CDR3 has 15 amino acids. Germline CDR1 and CDR2: SGHTA and FQGNSA. The CDR3 is CASSPQGQGAETQYF. DNA for the CDR3: TGTGCCAGCAGCCCGCAGGGACAGGGGGCAGAGACCCAGTACTTC. Combining the CDR3 with reference TRBV7-2 and TRBJ2-5 gives the whole variable domain GAGVSQSPSNKVTEKGKDVELRCDPISGHTALYWYRQSLGQGLEFLIYFQGNSAPDKSGLPSDRFSAERTGGSVSTLTIQRTQQEDSAVYLCASSPQGQGAETQYFGPGTRLLVL.

The V gene is TRBV5-6, the J gene TRBJ1-4; D is possibly TRBD1 (5 bases). This CDR3 spans 15 amino acids. The V and J ends lost 4 bases and 2 bases respectively, with 12 bases between them. CDR1 is SGHDT and CDR2 is YYEEEE in the germline V gene. In DNA, the CDR3 is TGTGCCAGCAGCGCACTTGGGGCGACTAATGAAAAACTGTTTTTT. This translates into CASSALGATNEKLFF.

The V and J genes are TRBV5-4 and TRBJ2-7, with 9 bases matching TRBD1. In germline, CDR1 is SGHNT, CDR2 YYREEE (reference sequence). V was clipped by 4 bases and J by 4 bases; unmatched bases: 9. The CDR3 has 15 amino acids. Here the CDR3 DNA reads TGTGCCAGCAGCCCGGGACAGGGAGCCGGGTACGAGCAGTACTTC. This translates into CASSPGQGAGYEQYF.